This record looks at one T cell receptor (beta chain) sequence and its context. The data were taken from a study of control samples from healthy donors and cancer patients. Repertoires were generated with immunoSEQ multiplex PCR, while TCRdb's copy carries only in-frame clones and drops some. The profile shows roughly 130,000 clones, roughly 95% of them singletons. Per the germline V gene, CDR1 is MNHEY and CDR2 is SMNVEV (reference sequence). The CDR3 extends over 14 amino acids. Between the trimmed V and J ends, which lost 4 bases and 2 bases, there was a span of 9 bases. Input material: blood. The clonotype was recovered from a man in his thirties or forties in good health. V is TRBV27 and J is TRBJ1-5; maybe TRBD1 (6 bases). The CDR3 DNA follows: TGTGCCAGCAGTTCGGCAGGGGGCAATCAGCCCCAGCATTTT. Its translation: CASSSAGGNQPQHF.